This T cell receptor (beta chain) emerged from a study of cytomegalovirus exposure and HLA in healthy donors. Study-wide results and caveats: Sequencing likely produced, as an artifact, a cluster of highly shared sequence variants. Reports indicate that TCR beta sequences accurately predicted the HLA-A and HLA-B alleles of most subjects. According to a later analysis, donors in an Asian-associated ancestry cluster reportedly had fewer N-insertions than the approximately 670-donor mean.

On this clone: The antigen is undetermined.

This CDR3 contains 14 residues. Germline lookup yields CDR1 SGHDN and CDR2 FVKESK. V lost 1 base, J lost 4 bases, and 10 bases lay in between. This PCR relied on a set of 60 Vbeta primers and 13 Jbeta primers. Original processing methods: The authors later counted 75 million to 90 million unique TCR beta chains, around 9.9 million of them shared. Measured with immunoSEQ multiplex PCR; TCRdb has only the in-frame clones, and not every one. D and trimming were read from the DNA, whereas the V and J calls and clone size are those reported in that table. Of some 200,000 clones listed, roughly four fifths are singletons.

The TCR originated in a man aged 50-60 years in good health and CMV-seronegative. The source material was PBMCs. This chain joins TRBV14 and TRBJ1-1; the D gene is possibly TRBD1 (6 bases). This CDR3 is CASSQGGGRTEAFF. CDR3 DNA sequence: TGTGCCAGCAGCCAAGGGGGGGGCCGCACTGAAGCTTTCTTT.